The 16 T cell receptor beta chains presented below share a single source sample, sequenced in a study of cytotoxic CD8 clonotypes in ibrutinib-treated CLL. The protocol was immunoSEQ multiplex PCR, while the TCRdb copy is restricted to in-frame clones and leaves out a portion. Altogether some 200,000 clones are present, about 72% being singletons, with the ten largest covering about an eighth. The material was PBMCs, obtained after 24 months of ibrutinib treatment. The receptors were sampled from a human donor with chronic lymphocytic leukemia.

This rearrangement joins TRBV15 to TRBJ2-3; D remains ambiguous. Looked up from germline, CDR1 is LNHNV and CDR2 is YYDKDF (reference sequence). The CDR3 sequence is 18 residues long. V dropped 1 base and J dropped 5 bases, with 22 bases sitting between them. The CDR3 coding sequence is TGTGCCACCAGCAGAGGGAACCCACCGCATAGGTTCGGAGATACGCAGTATTTT. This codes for CATSRGNPPHRFGDTQYF.

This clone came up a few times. CDR3 sequence (DNA): TGTGCCAGCAGTGACTCGGGTGGGGGAGGCTACAATGAGCAGTTCTTC. This gives the protein CASSDSGGGGYNEQFF. The chain has TRBV6-4 and TRBJ2-1, with TRBD2 as a possible D gene (6 bases). The germline V gene has CDR1 MRHNA and CDR2 SNTAGT. This CDR3 spans 16 amino acids. Deletions cut 0 bases from V and 3 bases from J, with 12 bases between.

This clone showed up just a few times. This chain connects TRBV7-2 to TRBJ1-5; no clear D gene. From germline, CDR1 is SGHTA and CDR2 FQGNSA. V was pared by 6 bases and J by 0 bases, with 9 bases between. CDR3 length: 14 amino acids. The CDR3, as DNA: TGTGCCAGCAGTATGGGTTATAGCAATCAGCCCCAGCATTTT. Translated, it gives CASSMGYSNQPQHF.

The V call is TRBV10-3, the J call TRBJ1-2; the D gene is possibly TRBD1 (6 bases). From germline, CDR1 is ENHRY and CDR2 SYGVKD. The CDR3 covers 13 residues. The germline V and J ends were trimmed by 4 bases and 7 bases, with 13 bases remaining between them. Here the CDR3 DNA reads TGTGCCATCAGTGCGACAGGAAGATCTGGCTACACCTTC. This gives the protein CAISATGRSGYTF.

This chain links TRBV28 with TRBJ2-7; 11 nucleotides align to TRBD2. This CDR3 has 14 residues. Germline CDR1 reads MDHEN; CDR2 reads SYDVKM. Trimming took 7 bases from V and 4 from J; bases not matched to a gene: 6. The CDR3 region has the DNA TGTGCCAGCACATCTAGCGGGAGGATGTACGAGCAGTACTTC. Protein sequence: CASTSSGRMYEQYF.

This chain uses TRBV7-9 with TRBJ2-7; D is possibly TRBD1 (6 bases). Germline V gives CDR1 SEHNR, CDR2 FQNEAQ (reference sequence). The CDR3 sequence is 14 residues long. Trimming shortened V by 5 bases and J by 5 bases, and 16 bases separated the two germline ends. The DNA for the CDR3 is TGTGCCAGCAGCATCCAAGAACAGGGCCACGAGCAGTACTTC. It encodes CASSIQEQGHEQYF.

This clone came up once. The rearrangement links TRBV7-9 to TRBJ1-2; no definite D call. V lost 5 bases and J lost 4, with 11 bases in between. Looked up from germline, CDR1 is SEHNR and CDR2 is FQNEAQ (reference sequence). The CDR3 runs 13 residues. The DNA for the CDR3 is TGTGCCAGCAGCCCCTCCAAGGCCTATGGCTACACCTTC. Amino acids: CASSPSKAYGYTF.

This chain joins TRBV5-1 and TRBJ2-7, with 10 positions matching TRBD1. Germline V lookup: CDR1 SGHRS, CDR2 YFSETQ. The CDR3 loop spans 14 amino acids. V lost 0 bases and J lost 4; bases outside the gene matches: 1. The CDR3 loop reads CASSLGTGGYEQYF. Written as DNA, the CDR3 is TGCGCCAGCAGCTTGGGGACAGGGGGTTACGAGCAGTACTTC.

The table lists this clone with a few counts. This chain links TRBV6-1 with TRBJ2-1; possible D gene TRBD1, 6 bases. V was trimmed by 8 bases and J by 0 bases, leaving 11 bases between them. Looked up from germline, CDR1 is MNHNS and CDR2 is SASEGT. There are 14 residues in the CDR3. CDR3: CASSGQSSYNEQFF. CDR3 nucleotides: TGTGCCAGCTCCGGACAGAGCTCCTACAATGAGCAGTTCTTC.

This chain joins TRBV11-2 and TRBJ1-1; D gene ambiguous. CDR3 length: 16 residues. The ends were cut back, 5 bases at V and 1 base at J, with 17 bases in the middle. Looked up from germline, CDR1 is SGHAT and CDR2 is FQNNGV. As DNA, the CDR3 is TGTGCCAGCAGCACATTCGGTGCGGGCGGGAACACTGAAGCTTTCTTT. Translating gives CASSTFGAGGNTEAFF.

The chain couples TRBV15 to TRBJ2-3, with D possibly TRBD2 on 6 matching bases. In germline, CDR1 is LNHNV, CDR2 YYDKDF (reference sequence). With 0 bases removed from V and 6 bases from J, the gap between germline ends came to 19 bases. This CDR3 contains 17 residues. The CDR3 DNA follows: TGTGCCACCAGCAGAGATCCCCCGGGAGTGGGTGGTGATACGCAGTATTTT. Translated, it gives CATSRDPPGVGGDTQYF.

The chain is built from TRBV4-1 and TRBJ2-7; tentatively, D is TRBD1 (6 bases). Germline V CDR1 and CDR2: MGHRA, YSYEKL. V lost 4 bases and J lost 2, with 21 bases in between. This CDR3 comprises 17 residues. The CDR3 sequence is CASSLQYEAGVTYEQYF. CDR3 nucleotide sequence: TGCGCCAGCAGCCTCCAGTATGAGGCAGGGGTGACCTACGAGCAGTACTTC.

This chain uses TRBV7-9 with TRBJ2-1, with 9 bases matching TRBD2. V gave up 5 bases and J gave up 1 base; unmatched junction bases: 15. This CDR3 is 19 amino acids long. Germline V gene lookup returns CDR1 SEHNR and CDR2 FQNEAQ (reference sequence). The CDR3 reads CASSHTSGRAGLSYNEQFF. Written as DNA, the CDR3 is TGTGCCAGCAGCCATACTAGCGGGCGCGCGGGCCTTTCCTACAATGAGCAGTTCTTC.

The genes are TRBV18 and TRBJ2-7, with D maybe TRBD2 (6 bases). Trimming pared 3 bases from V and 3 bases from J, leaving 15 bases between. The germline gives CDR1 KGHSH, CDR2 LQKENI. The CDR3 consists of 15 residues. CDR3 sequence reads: CASSPRELAGYEQYF. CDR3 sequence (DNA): TGTGCCAGCTCACCGAGGGAACTAGCCGGCTACGAGCAGTACTTC.

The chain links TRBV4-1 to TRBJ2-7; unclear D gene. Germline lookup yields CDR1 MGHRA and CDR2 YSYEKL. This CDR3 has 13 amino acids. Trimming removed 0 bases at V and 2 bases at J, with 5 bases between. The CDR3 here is CASSQESAYEQYF. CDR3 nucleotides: TGCGCCAGCAGCCAAGAGTCAGCCTACGAGCAGTACTTC.

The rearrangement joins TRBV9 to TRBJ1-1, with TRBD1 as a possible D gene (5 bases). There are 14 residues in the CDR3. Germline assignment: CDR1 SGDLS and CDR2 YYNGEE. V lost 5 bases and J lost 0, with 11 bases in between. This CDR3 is CASRPRGVNTEAFF. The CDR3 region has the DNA TGTGCCAGCAGACCCCGGGGGGTGAACACTGAAGCTTTCTTT.